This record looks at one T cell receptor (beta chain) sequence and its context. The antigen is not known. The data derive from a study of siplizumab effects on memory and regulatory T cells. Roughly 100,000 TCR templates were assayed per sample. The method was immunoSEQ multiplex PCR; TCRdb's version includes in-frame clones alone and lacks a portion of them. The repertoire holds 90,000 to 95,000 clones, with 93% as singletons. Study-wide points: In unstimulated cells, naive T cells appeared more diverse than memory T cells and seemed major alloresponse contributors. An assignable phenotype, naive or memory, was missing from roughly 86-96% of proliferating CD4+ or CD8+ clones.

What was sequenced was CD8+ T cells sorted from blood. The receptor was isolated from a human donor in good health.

The CDR3 sequence: CAISESFGTSGTYEQYF. CDR3 DNA sequence: TGTGCCATCAGTGAGTCGTTCGGGACTAGCGGAACCTACGAGCAGTACTTC. The chain links TRBV10-3 to TRBJ2-7; 11 bases line up with TRBD2. The CDR3 extends over 17 amino acids. J was trimmed by 2 bases and V by 0 bases; bases with no gene match: 6. Germline V gene data show CDR1 as ENHRY and CDR2 as SYGVKD.